The 13 T cell receptor beta chains presented below share a single source sample, sequenced in a study of shared clonotypes between healthy human individuals (dated by TCRdb to about 2020). Libraries were prepared through the immunoSEQ multiplex PCR assay. Drawn from immuneACCESS, this table holds only the in-frame rearrangements with V and J called that TCRdb kept. Clones are partly lost; checked studies trace under half to an unresolved V gene and leave the rest unexplained. This sample lists some 980,000 clones; more than 75% were detected once. The top ten constitute about 1.5% of the sample. What was sequenced was memory CD4+ T cells sorted from blood. Taken with the paper, the label for cell subset or site translates to: CD45RA-negative fraction. These receptors all come from a man aged 18 to 30 in good health.

The gene calls are TRBV5-4 and TRBJ2-7; 11 bases align to TRBD2. The length of the CDR3 is 17 residues. Germline loops: CDR1 SGHNT, CDR2 YYREEE (reference sequence). With V trimmed by 0 bases and J by 3 bases, 8 bases remained unmatched. CDR3 DNA: TGTGCCAGCAGCTTGGGTGGGACTAGCGGATCTCGCTACGAGCAGTACTTC. Protein sequence: CASSLGGTSGSRYEQYF.

This chain joins TRBV4-1 and TRBJ2-1, with D unclear. The CDR3 sequence is 16 residues long. Germline lookup yields CDR1 MGHRA and CDR2 YSYEKL. V lost 0 bases, J lost 2 bases, and 11 bases lay in between. The CDR3 DNA is TGCGCCAGCAGCCAAGATAGGCCATCCCCCTACAATGAGCAGTTCTTC. This encodes CASSQDRPSPYNEQFF.

The rearrangement joins TRBV27 to TRBJ1-2, with 8 bases fitting TRBD1. Per germline, CDR1 MNHEY and CDR2 SMNVEV (reference sequence). J was trimmed by 7 bases and V by 5 bases; bases with no gene match: 6. The CDR3 length is 13 residues. The CDR3, as DNA: TGTGCCAGCAGTCGGACAGGGTCTCGTGGCTACACCTTC. This gives the protein CASSRTGSRGYTF.

J is TRBJ2-3 and V is TRBV28; the match to TRBD1 covers 9 bases. Germline loops: CDR1 MDHEN, CDR2 SYDVKM. This CDR3 comprises 16 residues. After removal of 3 bases from V and 0 bases from J, the junction contained 4 bases not matched to a gene. The CDR3 region has the DNA TGTGCCAGCAGTTTCGGGACAGGGATAAGCACAGATACGCAGTATTTT. It yields the protein CASSFGTGISTDTQYF.

The CDR3 nucleotides read TGTGCCAGCAGAGACGGGTATCAGCCCCAGCATTTT. Protein product: CASRDGYQPQHF. V gene TRBV6-6 combines with J gene TRBJ1-5; no reliable D call. With 6 bases removed from V and 5 bases from J, the gap between germline ends came to 8 bases. This CDR3 region has 12 residues. The germline gives CDR1 MNHNY, CDR2 SVGAGI (reference sequence).

The gene calls are TRBV5-1 and TRBJ2-7, with TRBD1 matching 10 bases. The CDR3 is 16 residues long. Germline assignment: CDR1 SGHRS and CDR2 YFSETQ. The junction had 10 bases not matched to a gene; V was cut back by 3 bases and J by 4 bases. The CDR3 DNA follows: TGCGCCAGCAGCTCGGATTCGACAGGGGGCAAGTACGAGCAGTACTTC. It codes for CASSSDSTGGKYEQYF.

This rearrangement joins TRBV18 to TRBJ1-2, with a possible D match to TRBD1 (6 bases). CDR1 and CDR2 from the germline V gene are KGHSH and LQKENI. This CDR3 is built from 15 residues. Trimming cost V 5 bases and J 8 bases, with 21 bases left between them. The CDR3 loop reads CASSNRQDSEGGYTF. DNA of the CDR3: TGTGCCAGCTCAAATCGACAGGACTCCGAGGGGGGCTACACCTTC.

The rearrangement joins TRBV28 to TRBJ2-2, with D possibly being TRBD1 (6 bases). The CDR3 is made up of 12 amino acids. Germline loops: CDR1 MDHEN, CDR2 SYDVKM. Trimming removed 5 bases from V and 8 bases from J, with 9 bases in between. This chain's CDR3 is CASSAGVGELFF. The CDR3 nucleotides read TGTGCCAGCAGTGCAGGGGTAGGGGAGCTGTTTTTT.

This clone was found many times. This chain joins TRBV2 and TRBJ2-7, with a possible D match to TRBD2 (5 bases). CDR3 length: 14 amino acids. Looked up from germline, CDR1 is SNHLY and CDR2 is FYNNEI. Trimming cost V 0 bases and J 2 bases, with 8 bases left between them. This CDR3 reads CASSEAGSTYEQYF. CDR3 nucleotides: TGTGCCAGCAGTGAAGCGGGGAGTACCTACGAGCAGTACTTC.

The CDR3 region is CASSVGFGGGQETQYF. The CDR3 DNA reads TGTGCCAGCAGCGTAGGATTCGGTGGGGGGCAAGAGACCCAGTACTTC. The chain links TRBV9 to TRBJ2-5; maybe TRBD2 (6 bases). Germline loops: CDR1 SGDLS, CDR2 YYNGEE. The CDR3 contains 16 residues. Between the trimmed V and J ends, which lost 0 bases and 2 bases, there was a span of 14 bases.

The chain carries TRBV5-1 and TRBJ2-5; TRBD1 might be the D (5 bases). The germline V gene encodes CDR1 SGHRS and CDR2 YFSETQ. V was cut by 1 base and J by 2 bases, with 9 bases left in between. The CDR3 has 14 amino acids. The CDR3 sequence: CASSLSQGQETQYF. For the CDR3, the DNA is TGCGCCAGCAGCTTGTCGCAGGGTCAAGAGACCCAGTACTTC.

The chain links TRBV12-5 to TRBJ2-7; 12 bases map to TRBD2. V lost 8 bases and J lost 3; bases outside the gene matches: 5. Germline loops: CDR1 LGHNT, CDR2 FRNRAP. The CDR3 covers 14 residues. This chain's CDR3 is CASRGLAGFYEQYF. The CDR3 region has the DNA TGTGCTAGTAGAGGACTAGCGGGATTCTACGAGCAGTACTTC.

This chain links TRBV30 with TRBJ2-7; TRBD2 might be the D (6 bases). Trimming shortened V by 5 bases and J by 7 bases, and 9 bases separated the two germline ends. The CDR3 loop spans 10 amino acids. The germline CDR1 and CDR2 sequences are GTSNPN and SVGIG (reference sequence). The CDR3 is CAWGRREQYF. The CDR3 DNA follows: TGTGCCTGGGGGAGGAGGGAGCAGTACTTC.